What follows is one T cell receptor beta chain and its context. The target of this receptor is not known. Within one base of it there is no much larger clone, and no base qualities were kept. TCRbeta CDR3 regions were amplified from genomic DNA using the immunoSEQ Assay, a bias-controlled multiplex PCR. In the paper's pipeline: Nucleated cell counts per sample were estimated from amplification of reference gene primers within the assay. To quantify the absolute abundance of each unique TCRbeta CDR3 rearrangement, sequence reads were collapsed and filtered. Productive Simpson clonality was computed per sample as the square root of Simpson's diversity index over productive rearrangements. This immuneACCESS table, as held by TCRdb, lists in-frame sequences with V and J called but not all clones. Of the missing ones, under half trace to an unresolved V gene in checked studies; the others have no known cause. The V and J calls and clone size come from that table; D and trimming were worked out from the DNA. Recorded for this sample are approximately 190,000 clones; around four fifths of them occurred a single time. The top ten clonotypes cover approximately 15% of the sample.

CDR1 and CDR2 are drawn from the germline V gene: MNHEY, SVGAGI. The CDR3 spans 13 residues, from the cysteine through the phenylalanine. Solely the CDR3 DNA is kept, with 39 bases framed from the first base. V lost 2 bases and J lost 10 bases, and the count of bases not matched to a germline gene is 4. This sample was included in a study of blood T cell repertoires in COVID-19 (TCRdb year 2020). Looking at the study overall: Collaborator samples came from the United States, Italy and Spain and covered acute and convalescent phases of COVID-19. The material from the prospective study consisted of cDNA or gDNA derived from T cells, B-cell-depleted T cells, or PBMCs. The dataset comprised deeply sampled blood TCRbeta repertoires from subjects exposed to, actively infected with, or recovered from COVID-19. A freely available public database, intended as a resource for researchers studying the immune response to SARS-CoV-2, is where the repertoires were released. The samples were drawn from the first 160 participants of the ongoing ImmuneRACE study and from more than 1,000 subjects provided by 6 global collaborators. The sample metadata nearly always contained a de-identified subject ID, COVID-19 status, age in years and sex. Where available, HLA class I and class II types were taken from metadata supplied by the sample provider and were not determined by assay-based typing. Findings and caveats that apply to the study as a whole: Clinical and demographic metadata were provided uncurated, with the amount varying by source and participant.

Each collaborating institution followed its own protocols to collect whole blood in K2EDTA tubes. For TCRbeta analysis, collaborators shipped samples in one of three forms: frozen whole blood, isolated PBMCs, or DNA extracted from either of those sample types. The V gene is TRBV6-5 and the J gene is TRBJ2-1; TRBD1 aligns with 8 central bases. The sequencing sample was made of peripheral blood. The source is a man aged 25 to 45 with active or convalescent COVID-19. The nucleotide sequence reads as follows: TGTGCCAGCAGTTACGGACAGGGCTTGGAGCAGTTCTTC. It translates to CASSYGQGLEQFF.